The present T cell receptor beta chain was sequenced within a study of CD8 T cells in Susac syndrome. About 0.5 to 1 ug RNA was reverse transcribed with random hexamers. Amplification of TCR beta CDR3 was carried out by immunoSEQ multiplex PCR, which covered 54 Vbeta and 13 Jbeta segments. MiXCR, applied by TCRdb to the immunoSEQ multiplex PCR reads, yields one record per CDR3 protein. The table records more than 200,000 distinct CDR3 sequences, 90% to 95% of them present only once. Sequencing of TCR beta was performed on blood CD8+ and CD4+ T cells. CD8+ and CD4+ T cells were negatively isolated; TEMRA cells were FACS-enriched. This TCR was recovered from a human donor with multiple sclerosis. The sequencing sample was made of CD8+ T cells from PBMCs.

The CDR3 nucleotides are TGTGCCAGCAGCTCGCTGGACAGCTTCTACGAGCAGTACTTC. Translated: CASSSLDSFYEQYF. This sequence joins TRBV27 and TRBJ2-7, with D possibly TRBD1 on 6 matching bases. Germline assignment: CDR1 MNHEY and CDR2 SMNVEV (reference sequence). The V and J ends lost 6 bases and 3 bases respectively, with 15 bases between them. The CDR3 loop spans 14 amino acids.